Shown below are 7 T cell receptor beta chains from a single sample sequenced in a study of post-analysis software for immune sequencing data. General study findings and limits: With TRBV5-6, TRBV5-1 and TRBV20-1 included, 4 to 6 TRBV segments were more frequent in patients than in controls.

The antigens for these receptors are not known. Every TCR beta cDNA library bore unique molecular identifiers. TCRdb independently ran MiXCR on the PCR reads; one entry per CDR3 protein. The sample consists of 350,000 to 450,000 distinct CDR3 sequences, more than 30% of them appearing once. The sequencing input was blood. Receptor source: a girl between 2 and 10 years old with multiple sclerosis.

In its sample, this clonotype was seen a few times. The V and J genes are TRBV2 and TRBJ2-1; D is perhaps TRBD1 (5 bases). Trimming took 10 bases from V and 8 from J, leaving 9 bases between them. CDR3 length equals 10 residues. The germline V gene encodes CDR1 SNHLY and CDR2 FYNNEI. The CDR3 is CANRGDEQFF. CDR3 DNA sequence: TGTGCCAATAGGGGTGATGAGCAGTTCTTC.

This clonotype was observed a handful of times. The chain links TRBV10-1 to TRBJ2-5, with a weak D call TRBD1 (6 bases). Trimming took off 3 bases at V and 5 bases at J, with 16 bases between the two ends. Germline CDR1 WNHNN, CDR2 SYGVQD (reference sequence). The CDR3 has 15 amino acids. The CDR3 DNA is TGCGCCAGCAGTGAAGGGCTAGGGGGTTTGGAGACCCAGTACTTC. It translates to CASSEGLGGLETQYF.

Comments on this clonotype: The CDR3 does not end in the conserved phenylalanine or tryptophan, so this is likely a read error. The rearrangement links TRBV28 to TRBJ2-7; 7 positions agree with TRBD1. Per the germline V gene, CDR1 is MDHEN and CDR2 is SYDVKM. The trim removed 6 bases at V and 0 bases at J, leaving 5 bases unmatched. CDR3 length: 14 residues. As DNA, the CDR3 is TGTGCCAGCAGCCCGGGACAGCACTCCTACGAGCAGTACATC. It translates to CASSPGQHSYEQYI.

The chain links TRBV7-3 to TRBJ2-3; no reliable D call. The CDR3 is 13 residues long. The V end lost 4 bases, the J end lost 2 bases, and 7 bases lay between the germline ends. Germline V gene data show CDR1 as SGHTA and CDR2 as FQGTGA. CDR3 bases: TGTGCCAGCAGCTCATTAAACACAGATACGCAGTATTTT. Amino acids: CASSSLNTDTQYF.

This clonotype was detected only a few times. The chain's CDR3 is CSVEETGSSYEQYF. As DNA, the CDR3 is TGCAGCGTTGAAGAAACGGGGTCCTCCTACGAGCAGTACTTC. The rearrangement joins TRBV29-1 to TRBJ2-7; the D gene is possibly TRBD2 (5 bases). The CDR3 has 14 residues. Trimming took 0 bases from V and 0 from J, leaving 9 bases between them. CDR1 SQVTM and CDR2 ANQGSEA come from the germline V gene.

A few counts support this clonotype. The chain employs TRBV20-1 and TRBJ2-1; weak D call: TRBD2 (5 bases). CDR1 and CDR2 from the germline V gene are DFQATT and SNEGSKA (reference sequence). V was pared by 1 base and J by 5 bases, with 18 bases between. The CDR3 sequence is 16 residues long. DNA of the CDR3: TGCAGTGCTAGAGCCCTACTAGTTACCGAGGACAATGAGCAGTTCTTC. It is translated as CSARALLVTEDNEQFF.

The chain carries TRBV15 and TRBJ2-7, with D maybe TRBD1 (6 bases). Trimming stripped 5 bases from V and 2 bases from J, with 16 bases between. Germline CDR1 is LNHNV and CDR2 is YYDKDF (reference sequence). There are 15 residues in the CDR3. The CDR3 sequence is CATSPRRGMAYEQYF. CDR3 sequence (DNA): TGTGCCACCAGCCCCCGCAGGGGAATGGCCTACGAGCAGTACTTC. Using reference TRBV15 and TRBJ2-7 for the parts outside the CDR3, the full variable domain is DAMVIQNPRYQVTQFGKPVTLSCSQTLNHNVMYWYQQKSSQAPKLLFHYYDKDFNNEADTPDNFQSRRPNTSFCFLDIRSPGLGDTAMYLCATSPRRGMAYEQYFGPGTRLTVT.